The entry below describes one T cell receptor (beta chain). This sample is part of a study of Tregs in tolerant kidney transplant recipients. Unstimulated Tregs (CD4+CD25+CD127-) and CD4+CD25- non-Tregs were sorted from PBMCs. The germline V gene encodes CDR1 SGHNT and CDR2 YYREEE (reference sequence). The CDR3 totals 13 residues. V was trimmed by 2 bases and J by 0 bases, leaving 3 bases between them. The protocol was immunoSEQ multiplex PCR, while the TCRdb copy is restricted to in-frame clones and leaves out a portion. The data hold about 240,000 clones, with about 80% observed a single time. The sample comprised CD4+ T cells from blood. The clonotype comes from a human donor in good health. The chain couples TRBV5-4 to TRBJ1-5; no clear D. CDR3 DNA: TGTGCCAGCAGCTTCAATAGCAATCAGCCCCAGCATTTT. This encodes CASSFNSNQPQHF.